This TCR beta chain was sequenced in a study of T cells after yellow fever vaccination. In germline, CDR1 is GTSNPN, CDR2 SVGIG (reference sequence). The CDR3 loop spans 14 amino acids. V was pared by 6 bases and J by 0 bases, with 15 bases between. Findings of the study overall: Clonotypes shared by both compartments, CD4 and CD8, made up a small share.

Template switching with 5'RACE generated the TCR cDNA and added a universal primer site and UMIs. Using its own MiXCR run on the 5' RACE reads, TCRdb lists one record per CDR3 protein. Of 200,000 to 300,000 distinct CDR3 sequences listed, about 3.5% are singletons. The table lists this clonotype with many counts. The antigen remains unidentified. This chain joins TRBV30 and TRBJ2-7; D may be TRBD2 (6 bases). This TCR was sampled from a man aged 18 to 30 who received the YFV17D yellow fever vaccine. Sample: PBMCs, taken 15 days after the yellow fever booster vaccination. The CDR3 here is CACITAGSSYEQYF. CDR3 sequence (DNA): TGTGCCTGCATCACGGCGGGGAGCTCCTACGAGCAGTACTTC.